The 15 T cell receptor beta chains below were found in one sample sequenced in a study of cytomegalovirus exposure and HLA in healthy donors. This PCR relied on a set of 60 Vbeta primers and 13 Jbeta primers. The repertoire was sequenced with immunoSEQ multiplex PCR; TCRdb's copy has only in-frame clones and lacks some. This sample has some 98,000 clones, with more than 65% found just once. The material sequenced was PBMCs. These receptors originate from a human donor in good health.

The CDR3 DNA sequence: TGTGCCAGCAGCCAAGGGACAGATTATGGCTACACCTTC. Protein sequence: CASSQGTDYGYTF. The chain employs TRBV7-8 and TRBJ1-2, with 7 bases identical to TRBD1. V shed 5 bases, J shed 5 bases, and the junction held 5 bases outside the gene matches. The V gene's germline CDR1 is SGHVS and CDR2 FQNEAQ. The CDR3 totals 13 residues.

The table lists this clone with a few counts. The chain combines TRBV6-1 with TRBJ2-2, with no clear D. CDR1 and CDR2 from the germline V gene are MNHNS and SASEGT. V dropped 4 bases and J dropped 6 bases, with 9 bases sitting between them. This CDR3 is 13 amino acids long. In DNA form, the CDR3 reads TGTGCCAGCAGTGTCAATGTTGCCGGGGAGCTGTTTTTT. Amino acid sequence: CASSVNVAGELFF.

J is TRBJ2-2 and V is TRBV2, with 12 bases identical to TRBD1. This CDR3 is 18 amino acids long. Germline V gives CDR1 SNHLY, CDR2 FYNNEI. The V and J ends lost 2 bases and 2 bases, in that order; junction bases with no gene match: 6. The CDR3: CASSEFLGQGANTGELFF. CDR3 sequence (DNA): TGTGCCAGCAGTGAATTCTTGGGACAGGGGGCCAACACCGGGGAGCTGTTTTTT.

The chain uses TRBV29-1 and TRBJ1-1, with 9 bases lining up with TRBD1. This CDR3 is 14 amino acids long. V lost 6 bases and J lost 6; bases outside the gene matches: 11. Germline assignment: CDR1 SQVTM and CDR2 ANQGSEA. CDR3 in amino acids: CSVSTGGGWAEAFF. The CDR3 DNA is TGCAGCGTCAGTACAGGGGGCGGTTGGGCTGAAGCTTTCTTT.

As DNA, the CDR3 is TGTGCCAGCAGCTTGGTACGCAGGCAAGAGACCCAGTACTTC. Translation gives CASSLVRRQETQYF. The chain uses TRBV5-6 and TRBJ2-5, with D hard to call. This CDR3 is built from 14 residues. Germline lookup yields CDR1 SGHDT and CDR2 YYEEEE. V was shortened by 0 bases and J by 2 bases, with 8 bases between the two germline ends.

The CDR3 loop is CASSYGSGLIGETQYF. The CDR3 nucleotides are TGTGCCAGCAGTTACGGTAGCGGCCTAATAGGGGAGACCCAGTACTTC. The rearrangement uses TRBV6-5 and TRBJ2-5; D perhaps matches TRBD2 (6 bases). There are 16 residues in the CDR3. The germline V and J ends were trimmed by 2 bases and 5 bases, with 18 bases remaining between them. Germline-derived CDR1 and CDR2 are MNHEY and SVGAGI.

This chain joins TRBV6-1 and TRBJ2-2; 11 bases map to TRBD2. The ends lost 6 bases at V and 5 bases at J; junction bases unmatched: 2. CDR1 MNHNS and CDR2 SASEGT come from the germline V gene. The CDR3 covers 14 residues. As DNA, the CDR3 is TGTGCCAGCAGGGCTAGCGGGAGGACCGGGGAGCTGTTTTTT. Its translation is CASRASGRTGELFF.

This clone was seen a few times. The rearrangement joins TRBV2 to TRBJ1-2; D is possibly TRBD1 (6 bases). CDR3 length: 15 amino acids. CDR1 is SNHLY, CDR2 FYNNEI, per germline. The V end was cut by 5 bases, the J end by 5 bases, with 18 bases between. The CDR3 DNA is TGTGCCAGCAGTCAACGACAGGTATTCCCATATGGCTACACCTTC. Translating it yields CASSQRQVFPYGYTF.

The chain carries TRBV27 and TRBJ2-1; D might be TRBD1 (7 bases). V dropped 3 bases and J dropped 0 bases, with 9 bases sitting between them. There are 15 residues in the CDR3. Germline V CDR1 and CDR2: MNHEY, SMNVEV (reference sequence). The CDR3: CASSLEGASYNEQFF. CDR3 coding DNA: TGTGCCAGCAGTTTGGAGGGGGCCTCCTACAATGAGCAGTTCTTC.

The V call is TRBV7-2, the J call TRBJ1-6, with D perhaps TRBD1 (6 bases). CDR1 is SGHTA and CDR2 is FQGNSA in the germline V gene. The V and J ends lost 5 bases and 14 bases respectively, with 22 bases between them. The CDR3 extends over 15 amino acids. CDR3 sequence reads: CASSLPGTPSFTLHF. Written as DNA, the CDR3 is TGTGCCAGCAGCCTGCCCGGGACACCCAGTTTCACCCTCCACTTT.

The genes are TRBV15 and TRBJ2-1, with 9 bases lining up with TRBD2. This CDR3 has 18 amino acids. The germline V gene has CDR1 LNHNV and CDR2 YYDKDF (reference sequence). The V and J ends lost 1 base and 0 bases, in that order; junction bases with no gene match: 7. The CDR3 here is CATSRVRAGGSSYNEQFF. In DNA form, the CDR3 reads TGTGCCACCAGCAGAGTGAGGGCGGGAGGGAGCTCCTACAATGAGCAGTTCTTC.

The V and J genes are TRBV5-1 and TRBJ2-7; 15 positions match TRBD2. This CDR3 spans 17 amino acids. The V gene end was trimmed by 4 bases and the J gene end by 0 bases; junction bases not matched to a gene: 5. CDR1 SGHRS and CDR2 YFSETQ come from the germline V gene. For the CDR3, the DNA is TGCGCCAGCAGCCCCGGACTAGCGGGAGGGCCCTCCTACGAGCAGTACTTC. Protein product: CASSPGLAGGPSYEQYF.

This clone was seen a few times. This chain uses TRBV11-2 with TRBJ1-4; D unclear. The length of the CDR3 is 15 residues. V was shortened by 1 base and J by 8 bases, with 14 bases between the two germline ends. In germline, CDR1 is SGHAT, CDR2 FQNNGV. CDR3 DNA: TGTGCCAGCAGCTTAGGGTCCGAGGATGAGGAAAAACTGTTTTTT. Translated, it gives CASSLGSEDEEKLFF.

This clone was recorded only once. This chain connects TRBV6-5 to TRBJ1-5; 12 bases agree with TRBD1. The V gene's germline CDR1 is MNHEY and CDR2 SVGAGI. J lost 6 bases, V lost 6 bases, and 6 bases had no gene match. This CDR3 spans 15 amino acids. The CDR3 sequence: CASSPGTGGSQPQHF. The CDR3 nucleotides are TGTGCCAGCAGCCCCGGGACAGGGGGCAGTCAGCCCCAGCATTTT.

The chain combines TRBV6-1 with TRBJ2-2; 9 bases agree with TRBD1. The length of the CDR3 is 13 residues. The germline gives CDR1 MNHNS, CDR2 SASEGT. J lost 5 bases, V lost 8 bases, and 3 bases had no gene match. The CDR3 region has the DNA TGTGCCAGCGGGACAGGGTTGACCGGGGAGCTGTTTTTT. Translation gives CASGTGLTGELFF.